This passage covers 15 T cell receptor beta chains from one sample sequenced in a study of T cell changes during pregnancy in multiple sclerosis (dated by TCRdb to 2018 to 2020). Libraries were prepared through the immunoSEQ multiplex PCR assay. TCRdb's version of the immuneACCESS table is confined to in-frame rearrangements and falls short of the full clone set. An unresolved V gene accounts for under half of the shortfall where checked; the remainder is of unknown origin. Here the sample has more than 55,000 clones; just over 90% occur a single time. In total, the top ten clones hold under 1.5% of the sample. The source material was peripheral blood, sampled in the second trimester of pregnancy. All receptors derive from a female donor with multiple sclerosis, enrolled in a pregnancy study.

The chain combines TRBV9 with TRBJ2-2; D not certain. The CDR3 contains 14 residues. Deletions cut 0 bases from V and 4 bases from J, with 7 bases between. Per the germline V gene, CDR1 is SGDLS and CDR2 is YYNGEE. The chain's CDR3 is CASSVAAFTGELFF. The CDR3 DNA follows: TGTGCCAGCAGCGTAGCCGCGTTCACCGGGGAGCTGTTTTTT.

Note on this clone: The same CDR3 is also encoded by other DNA sequences in this sample. This chain uses TRBV7-9 with TRBJ2-5, with 11 bases fitting TRBD2. The V gene end was trimmed by 6 bases and the J gene end by 5 bases; junction bases not matched to a gene: 5. This CDR3 is built from 14 residues. The V gene's germline CDR1 is SEHNR and CDR2 FQNEAQ (reference sequence). CDR3 DNA: TGTGCCAGCAGTCCACTAGCGGGGGTTGAGACCCAGTACTTC. This translates into CASSPLAGVETQYF.

This clone is labeled as medium-sized. The chain couples TRBV4-1 to TRBJ2-2, with no clear D. The germline V gene encodes CDR1 MGHRA and CDR2 YSYEKL. V was shortened by 1 base and J by 7 bases, with 10 bases between the two germline ends. The CDR3 totals 14 residues. CDR3 region: CASSQVPTGGELFF. The CDR3, as DNA: TGCGCCAGCAGCCAAGTGCCGACTGGCGGGGAGCTGTTTTTT.

A note on this clone: One end of the junction fails to match germline, which may point to a read error. The V call is TRBV7-3, the J call TRBJ1-1; the match to TRBD1 covers 8 bases. Germline CDR1 reads SGHTA; CDR2 reads FQGTGA. CDR3 length: 14 residues. CDR3 region: CASSVTGGDTEAFF. CDR3 sequence (DNA): TGTGCCAGCAGCGTAACAGGGGGAGACACTGAAGCTTTCTTT.

This clone showed up just once. DNA of the CDR3: TGCGCCAGCAGCTTCCTAGCGGGGTCAAACAATGAGCAGTTCTTC. Translating it yields CASSFLAGSNNEQFF. V is TRBV5-1 and J is TRBJ2-1, with TRBD2 matching 9 bases. Germline V CDR1 and CDR2: SGHRS, YFSETQ. With V trimmed by 2 bases and J by 5 bases, 5 bases remained unmatched. The CDR3 sequence is 15 residues long.

The chain couples TRBV2 to TRBJ1-1; a possible D gene is TRBD1 (5 bases). Per germline, CDR1 SNHLY and CDR2 FYNNEI. CDR3 length equals 13 residues. Trimming shortened V by 6 bases and J by 1 base, and 9 bases separated the two germline ends. The CDR3 is CASRAGENTEAFF. The CDR3 DNA sequence: TGTGCCAGCAGGGCGGGGGAGAACACTGAAGCTTTCTTT.

This chain uses TRBV27 with TRBJ1-5, with D possibly TRBD1 on 5 matching bases. Germline assignment: CDR1 MNHEY and CDR2 SMNVEV (reference sequence). The CDR3 consists of 12 residues. V shed 5 bases and J shed 8 bases, with 10 bases lying between them. CDR3 coding DNA: TGTGCCAGCAGTCGTAGGGGCGAGCCCCAGCATTTT. Translation: CASSRRGEPQHF.

The chain carries TRBV28 and TRBJ2-1; D perhaps matches TRBD2 (6 bases). The length of the CDR3 is 15 residues. The germline V gene encodes CDR1 MDHEN and CDR2 SYDVKM. The CDR3 DNA reads TGTGCAACGGCTGAAGGCGGGGCCTCCTACAATGAGCAGTTCTTC. This gives the protein CATAEGGASYNEQFF. The whole variable domain, filled in from reference TRBV28 and TRBJ2-1, reads DVKVTQSSRYLVKRTGEKVFLECVQDMDHENMFWYRQDPGLGLRLIYFSYDVKMKEKGDIPEGYSVSREKKERFSLILESASTNQTSMYLCATAEGGASYNEQFFGPGTRLTVL.

The chain recombines TRBV5-1 with TRBJ2-3; 9 nucleotides line up with TRBD1. V gave up 2 bases and J gave up 2 bases; unmatched junction bases: 6. The CDR3 runs 16 residues. The germline gives CDR1 SGHRS, CDR2 YFSETQ. The CDR3: CASSLLTGGYTDTQYF. As DNA, the CDR3 is TGCGCCAGCAGCTTATTGACAGGGGGTTACACAGATACGCAGTATTTT.

The chain recombines TRBV2 with TRBJ1-4; TRBD1 might be the D (5 bases). The CDR3 length is 13 residues. Germline V gene data show CDR1 as SNHLY and CDR2 as FYNNEI. The ends were cut back, 9 bases at V and 5 bases at J, with 13 bases in the middle. The CDR3 here is CASKRQGNEKLFF. DNA for the CDR3: TGTGCCAGTAAACGGCAGGGCAATGAAAAACTGTTTTTT.

The V and J genes are TRBV7-6 and TRBJ2-2; 8 nucleotides line up with TRBD2. Germline V gene lookup returns CDR1 SGHVS and CDR2 FNYEAQ. The CDR3 runs 16 residues. Trimming took 2 bases from V and 6 from J; bases not matched to a gene: 8. The CDR3 DNA follows: TGTGCCAGCAGCTTAACCGGGACTAGTTACTCCGGGGAGCTGTTTTTT. It codes for CASSLTGTSYSGELFF.

The V gene is TRBV7-2, the J gene TRBJ2-2, with D hard to call. From germline, CDR1 is SGHTA and CDR2 FQGNSA. The V and J ends lost 5 bases and 0 bases respectively, with 7 bases between them. The CDR3 has 14 amino acids. The CDR3 here is CASSLTANTGELFF. In DNA form, the CDR3 reads TGTGCCAGCAGCCTAACGGCGAACACCGGGGAGCTGTTTTTT.

V and J are TRBV21-1 and TRBJ2-5; TRBD1 is the table's D call, not checked against the DNA. TRBV21-1 is a known pseudogene. This CDR3 contains 14 residues. The CDR3 sequence is CAPQAFDSQETQYF. The CDR3 nucleotides read TGCGCGCCGCAGGCCTTTGATAGCCAAGAGACCCAGTACTTC.

The chain has TRBV5-4 and TRBJ1-2; 8 bases are shared with TRBD1. The J segment lost 7 bases and the V segment lost 4 bases, leaving 9 bases of the junction unmatched. Germline values: CDR1 SGHNT, CDR2 YYREEE (reference sequence). This CDR3 spans 14 amino acids. This chain's CDR3 is CASSPVGRGRGYTF. CDR3 coding DNA: TGTGCCAGCAGCCCGGTGGGCAGGGGGCGTGGCTACACCTTC.

This rearrangement joins TRBV27 to TRBJ2-7; 8 bases align to TRBD2. This CDR3 has 13 amino acids. CDR1 and CDR2 (germline): MNHEY, SMNVEV (reference sequence). V trimming: 3 bases; J trimming: 5 bases; junction bases outside the gene matches: 3. CDR3 nucleotides: TGTGCCAGCAGTTTCGGACTAGCCCACGAGCAGTACTTC. Its protein is CASSFGLAHEQYF.